The clone carrying this TCR beta chain was counted between two and nine times. The data were taken from a study of T cell changes during pregnancy in multiple sclerosis. Assay used: immunoSEQ multiplex PCR; TCRdb lists only in-frame clones, some missing. The top ten hold around 1.2% of the sample, which has about 100,000 clones, around nine tenths seen once. The CDR3 runs to 11 residues. The germline V gene has CDR1 SQVTM and CDR2 ANQGSEA. V was shortened by 7 bases and J by 6 bases, with 12 bases between the two germline ends. The chain employs TRBV29-1 and TRBJ1-2; possible D gene TRBD1, 5 bases. Material: peripheral blood, obtained in the second trimester of pregnancy. The receptor's source is a female donor with multiple sclerosis, enrolled in a pregnancy study. DNA of the CDR3: TGCAGCGCCCGGGGCGGGGATGGCTACACCTTC. It translates to CSARGGDGYTF. Using reference TRBV29-1 and TRBJ1-2 for the parts outside the CDR3, the full variable domain is SAVISQKPSRDICQRGTSLTIQCQVDSQVTMMFWYRQQPGQSLTLIATANQGSEATYESGFVIDKFPISRPNLTFSTLTVSNMSPEDSSIYLCSARGGDGYTFGSGTRLTVV.